There are a few counts of the clone carrying this T cell receptor beta chain. What it recognizes is unknown. UMIs were added to TCR cDNA along with a universal primer site when it was made by 5'RACE template switching. TCRdb reprocessed the 5' RACE reads with MiXCR, giving one entry per CDR3 protein. The sample contains approximately 260,000 distinct CDR3 sequences, 10% to 15% of which appear only once. The record originates from a study of T cells after yellow fever vaccination. Study observations and caveats: Abundant bulk-population clonotypes could contaminate the FACS-sorted repertoires. Weaker, the secondary response peaked sooner, at day 5 versus 15.

The source of this sequence is a man under 40 who received the YFV17D yellow fever vaccine. The sequenced sample was CD4+ T cells sorted from PBMCs, obtained 45 days after the yellow fever booster vaccination.

CDR3 sequence reads: CASSQALAGPSYEQYF. The CDR3 DNA reads TGCGCCAGCAGCCAAGCCCTAGCGGGGCCTTCCTACGAGCAGTACTTC. The rearrangement uses TRBV4-3 and TRBJ2-7; 9 nucleotides agree with TRBD2. The germline gives CDR1 LGHNA, CDR2 YSLEER. The trim removed 1 base at V and 1 base at J, leaving 5 bases unmatched. The length of the CDR3 is 16 residues.